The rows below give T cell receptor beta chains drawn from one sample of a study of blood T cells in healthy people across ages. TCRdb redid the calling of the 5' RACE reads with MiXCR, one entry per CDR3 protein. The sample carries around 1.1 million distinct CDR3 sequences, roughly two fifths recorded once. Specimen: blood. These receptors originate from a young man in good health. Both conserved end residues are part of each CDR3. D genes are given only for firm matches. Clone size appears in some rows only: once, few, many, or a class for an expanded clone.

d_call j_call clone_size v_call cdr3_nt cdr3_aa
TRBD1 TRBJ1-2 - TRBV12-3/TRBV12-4 TGTGCCAGCAGTTTTCCCCCGGGACAGAGTGGCTACACCTTC CASSFPPGQSGYTF
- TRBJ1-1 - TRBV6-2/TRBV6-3 TGTGCCAGCAGGACAGTTAGGGGACCTGAAGCTTTCTTT CASRTVRGPEAFF
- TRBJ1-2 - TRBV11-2 TGTGCCAGCAGCTCACACGACAGTAACTGTGGCTACACCTTC CASSSHDSNCGYTF
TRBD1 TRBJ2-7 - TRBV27 TGTGCCAGCAGTCGATCGACAGGGGGCGGGTTGCAGTACTTC CASSRSTGGGLQYF
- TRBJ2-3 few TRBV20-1 TGCAGTGCCAGCAACGGGGAGAGAAGCACAGATACGCAGTATTTT CSASNGERSTDTQYF
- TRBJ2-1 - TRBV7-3 TGTGCCAGCAGCCCTTTGGCGGGGGCCTCCTACAATGAGCAGTTCTTC CASSPLAGASYNEQFF
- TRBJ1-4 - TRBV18 TGTGCCAGCTCACCAGTAGTCCAGATGAATGAAAAACTGTTTTTT CASSPVVQMNEKLFF
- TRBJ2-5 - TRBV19 TGTGCCAGTAGTATAGCCAGACAAGAGACCCAGTACTTC CASSIARQETQYF
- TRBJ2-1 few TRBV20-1 TGCAGTGCTAGAGATCGGCGGGTATACAATGAGCAGTTCTTC CSARDRRVYNEQFF
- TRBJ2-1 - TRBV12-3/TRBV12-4 TGTGCCAGCAGCCCAAGTGGGGGGCCCTACGTGCAGTTCTTC CASSPSGGPYVQFF
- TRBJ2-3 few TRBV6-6 TGTGCCAGCAGTTATTCCACGACAGACGGTACGCAGTATTTT CASSYSTTDGTQYF
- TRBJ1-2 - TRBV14 TGTGCCAGCAGCCAACTGGGAGGGGTTGGCTACACCTTC CASSQLGGVGYTF
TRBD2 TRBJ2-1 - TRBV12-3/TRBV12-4 TGTGCCAGCTATCCCGGGGGGGGAAATAATGAGCAGTTCTTC CASYPGGGNNEQFF
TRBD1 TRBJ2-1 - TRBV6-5 TGTGCCAGCAGATTCGGGACAGAAAACAATGAGCAGTTCTTC CASRFGTENNEQFF
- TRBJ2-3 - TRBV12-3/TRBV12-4 TGTGCCAGCAGTCCGCCACGGGGGGCGCCGAGAACAGATACGCAGTATTTT CASSPPRGAPRTDTQYF
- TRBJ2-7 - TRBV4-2 TGTGCCAGCAGCCAGGCATTGGGGGGCTACGAGCAGTACTTC CASSQALGGYEQYF
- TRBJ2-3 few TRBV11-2 TGTGCCAGCAGCTTGTACCGGGACGTCACAGATACGCAGTATTTT CASSLYRDVTDTQYF
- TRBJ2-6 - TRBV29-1 TGCAGCGTCGCGATATCTGGGGCCAACGTCCTGACTTTC CSVAISGANVLTF
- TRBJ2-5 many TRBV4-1 TGTGCCAGCAGCCAAATTCAAGAGACCCAGTACTTC CASSQIQETQYF
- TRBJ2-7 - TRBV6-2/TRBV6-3 TGTGCCAGCTCTTCGGACGAGCAGTACTTC CASSSDEQYF
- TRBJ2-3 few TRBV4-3 TGCGCCAGCAGCCAAGAGAGAAAGAGAAGAACTAGCACAGATACGCAGTATTTT CASSQERKRRTSTDTQYF
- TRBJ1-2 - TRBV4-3 TGCGCCAGCAGCCAAGATCGGCGGGGGGCGCTTGGTGGCTACACCTTC CASSQDRRGALGGYTF
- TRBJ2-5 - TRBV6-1 TGTGCCAGCAGTGAAGTTTCTAGTTCCTACAATGAGCAGTACTTC CASSEVSSSYNEQYF
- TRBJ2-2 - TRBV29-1 TGCAGCGTTGTTGGGTACAGGGAGACCGGGGAGCTGTTTTTT CSVVGYRETGELFF
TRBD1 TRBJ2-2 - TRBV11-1 TGTGCCAGCAGCTCGTCGACAGGGGGCAAGACCGGGGAGCTGTTTTTT CASSSSTGGKTGELFF